This is a list of T cell receptor beta chains from one sample in a study of PD-1 blockade in classical Hodgkin lymphoma. TCRdb's copy holds only in-frame clones and misses some; the assay was immunoSEQ multiplex PCR. The sample shows about 89,000 clones, approximately 90% of them seen only once. Here the sequenced sample was peripheral blood mononuclear cells (PBMCs), taken before the fourth cycle of nivolumab. These receptors were collected from a human donor with classical Hodgkin lymphoma. CDR3s include the opening cysteine and the closing phenylalanine or tryptophan. The order of the fields is D gene, clone size, V gene, J gene, CDR3 DNA, CDR3 protein. A D gene is named only where the DNA matches it firmly. Size tells how often a clone was seen (once, few, many) or the class of an expanded clone, and some rows leave it out.

d_gene: NA
abundance: NA
v_gene: TRBV18
j_gene: TRBJ2-3
CDR3nt: TGTGCCAGCTCACCAGCAGATACGCAGTATTTT
CDR3aa: CASSPADTQYF

d_gene: TRBD2
abundance: few
v_gene: TRBV4-2
j_gene: TRBJ2-5
CDR3nt: TGTGCCAGCAGCCAAGATTCCGGCGGGGGGGCTGAGACCCAGTACTTC
CDR3aa: CASSQDSGGGAETQYF

d_gene: NA
abundance: NA
v_gene: TRBV15
j_gene: TRBJ2-3
CDR3nt: TGTGCCACCAGCAGTGTCAGGGCCCCAGGAAATACGCAGTATTTT
CDR3aa: CATSSVRAPGNTQYF

d_gene: TRBD2
abundance: NA
v_gene: TRBV2
j_gene: TRBJ2-7
CDR3nt: TGTGCCAGCAGAACCGGGACTAGCGGGTTTTACGAGCAGTACTTC
CDR3aa: CASRTGTSGFYEQYF

d_gene: TRBD1
abundance: NA
v_gene: TRBV19
j_gene: TRBJ1-5
CDR3nt: TGTGCCAGTAGTACGCGCGTTTCGGGACAGGGTAGGAATCAGCCCCAGCATTTT
CDR3aa: CASSTRVSGQGRNQPQHF

d_gene: NA
abundance: NA
v_gene: TRBV7-9
j_gene: TRBJ1-5
CDR3nt: TGTGCCAGCAGCCCCGCCACCGACAGGTCCCAGCATTTT
CDR3aa: CASSPATDRSQHF

d_gene: TRBD1
abundance: NA
v_gene: TRBV6-5
j_gene: TRBJ1-2
CDR3nt: TGTGCCAGCAGTCGGGACAGGGGGCTGGGCTACACCTTC
CDR3aa: CASSRDRGLGYTF

d_gene: NA
abundance: NA
v_gene: TRBV19
j_gene: TRBJ2-1
CDR3nt: TGTGCCAGTAGTATGTGGAAAAGGGGGGACAATGAGCAGTTCTTC
CDR3aa: CASSMWKRGDNEQFF

d_gene: NA
abundance: NA
v_gene: TRBV27
j_gene: TRBJ2-7
CDR3nt: TGTGCCAGCAGTTTTCGTATAACAAGTTACGAGCAGTACTTC
CDR3aa: CASSFRITSYEQYF

d_gene: TRBD1
abundance: NA
v_gene: TRBV5-6
j_gene: TRBJ1-6
CDR3nt: TGTGCCAGCAGCTTCGGGACAGGTGCTGGGTCCTATAATTCACCCCTCCACTTT
CDR3aa: CASSFGTGAGSYNSPLHF

d_gene: TRBD1
abundance: NA
v_gene: TRBV30
j_gene: TRBJ1-5
CDR3nt: TGTGCCTGGAGCGACAGGGCAGGTCGCCAGCCCCAGCATTTT
CDR3aa: CAWSDRAGRQPQHF

d_gene: NA
abundance: NA
v_gene: TRBV6-5
j_gene: TRBJ2-7
CDR3nt: TGTGCCAGCAGGCTTAACGGGGGCGAGCAGTACTTC
CDR3aa: CASRLNGGEQYF

d_gene: TRBD1
abundance: NA
v_gene: TRBV28
j_gene: TRBJ1-6
CDR3nt: TGTGCCAGCAGTTATGGGACAGGGCATAATTCACCCCTCCACTTT
CDR3aa: CASSYGTGHNSPLHF

d_gene: NA
abundance: NA
v_gene: TRBV28
j_gene: TRBJ2-1
CDR3nt: TGTGCCAGCAGTCTGCGGGGGCTCCCCTACAATGAGCAGTTCTTC
CDR3aa: CASSLRGLPYNEQFF

d_gene: TRBD1
abundance: NA
v_gene: TRBV7-2
j_gene: TRBJ2-3
CDR3nt: TGTGCCAGCAGCTTGGACAGGGTTGGGATCACAGATACGCAGTATTTT
CDR3aa: CASSLDRVGITDTQYF

d_gene: NA
abundance: NA
v_gene: TRBV10-3
j_gene: TRBJ1-2
CDR3nt: TGTGCCATCAGTGACCCCACGGCCCCAGGGATCCATGGCTACACCTTC
CDR3aa: CAISDPTAPGIHGYTF

d_gene: NA
abundance: NA
v_gene: TRBV5-1
j_gene: TRBJ2-1
CDR3nt: TGCGCCAGCAGCCTTACGGTGGGAAGGAATGAGCAGTTCTTC
CDR3aa: CASSLTVGRNEQFF

d_gene: TRBD1
abundance: NA
v_gene: TRBV5-1
j_gene: TRBJ1-1
CDR3nt: TGCGCCAGCAGCTTGGCGGGACAGGGAAGCGAAGCTTTCTTT
CDR3aa: CASSLAGQGSEAFF

d_gene: TRBD1
abundance: NA
v_gene: TRBV28
j_gene: TRBJ1-1
CDR3nt: TGTGCCAGCAAGTACAGGGGGGTTACTGAAGCTTTCTTT
CDR3aa: CASKYRGVTEAFF

d_gene: NA
abundance: NA
v_gene: TRBV19
j_gene: TRBJ2-2
CDR3nt: TGTGCCAGTAGTATTGAATGGGGGCAGAACACCGGGGAGCTGTTTTTT
CDR3aa: CASSIEWGQNTGELFF

d_gene: NA
abundance: NA
v_gene: TRBV7-3
j_gene: TRBJ2-5
CDR3nt: TGTGCCAGCAGCCAAACCTCGGCCCTTGGAGAGACCCAGTACTTC
CDR3aa: CASSQTSALGETQYF

d_gene: NA
abundance: NA
v_gene: TRBV9
j_gene: TRBJ2-2
CDR3nt: TGTGCCAGCAGCGTAGCGATTGGGGGGAACACCGGGGAGCTGTTTTTT
CDR3aa: CASSVAIGGNTGELFF

d_gene: NA
abundance: NA
v_gene: TRBV2
j_gene: TRBJ1-2
CDR3nt: TGTGCCAGCAGTGAGCTGGGTGGTTTCGATGGCTACACCTTC
CDR3aa: CASSELGGFDGYTF

d_gene: NA
abundance: NA
v_gene: TRBV5-6
j_gene: TRBJ2-1
CDR3nt: TGTGCCAGCAGCCGCGGGCCCAATGAGCAGTTCTTC
CDR3aa: CASSRGPNEQFF

d_gene: NA
abundance: NA
v_gene: TRBV20-1
j_gene: TRBJ2-1
CDR3nt: TGCAGTGCCCGCCGCTTGAGGGAGCAGTTCTTC
CDR3aa: CSARRLREQFF

d_gene: NA
abundance: NA
v_gene: TRBV28
j_gene: TRBJ1-5
CDR3nt: TGTGCCAGCAGCTGGGGTCAGCCCCAGCATTTT
CDR3aa: CASSWGQPQHF

d_gene: TRBD1
abundance: NA
v_gene: TRBV12-5
j_gene: TRBJ2-7
CDR3nt: TGTGCTAGTGGTTTGCCGGGACAGGGGGCATGGGAGCAGTACTTC
CDR3aa: CASGLPGQGAWEQYF

d_gene: NA
abundance: few
v_gene: TRBV7-2
j_gene: TRBJ1-5
CDR3nt: TGTGCCAGCAGCCTACAGGGAAGCAATCAGCCCCAGCATTTT
CDR3aa: CASSLQGSNQPQHF

d_gene: NA
abundance: NA
v_gene: TRBV11-2
j_gene: TRBJ2-7
CDR3nt: TGTGCCAGCAGCCATACAGGGCTCTCCTACGAGCAGTACTTC
CDR3aa: CASSHTGLSYEQYF

d_gene: TRBD1
abundance: once
v_gene: TRBV19
j_gene: TRBJ2-7
CDR3nt: TGTGCCAGTACTCTAACCGGGACAGCGGTGTACGAGCAGTACTTC
CDR3aa: CASTLTGTAVYEQYF

d_gene: TRBD1
abundance: NA
v_gene: TRBV7-9
j_gene: TRBJ1-4
CDR3nt: TGTGCCAGCAGCTTAAGCCTTAGGAGGTACAGGGGAACTAATGAAAAACTGTTTTTT
CDR3aa: CASSLSLRRYRGTNEKLFF

d_gene: NA
abundance: NA
v_gene: TRBV13
j_gene: TRBJ1-2
CDR3nt: TGTGCCAGCAGCCTAGGGTATTTTCTAAGGGAGGTGGACTATGGCTACACCTTC
CDR3aa: CASSLGYFLREVDYGYTF

d_gene: TRBD1
abundance: NA
v_gene: TRBV9
j_gene: TRBJ2-5
CDR3nt: TGTGCCAGCAGCGAGACAGGGACAGGCGGGGAGACCCAGTACTTC
CDR3aa: CASSETGTGGETQYF

d_gene: NA
abundance: NA
v_gene: TRBV6-5
j_gene: TRBJ2-6
CDR3nt: TGTGCCAGCAGTTCCGACAGATTCCCTGGGGCCAACGTCCTGACTTTC
CDR3aa: CASSSDRFPGANVLTF

d_gene: NA
abundance: NA
v_gene: TRBV4-3
j_gene: TRBJ2-6
CDR3nt: TGCGCCAGCAGCTTACGCAGATTCAGGGATTCTGGGGCCAACGTCCTGACTTTC
CDR3aa: CASSLRRFRDSGANVLTF

d_gene: TRBD1
abundance: NA
v_gene: TRBV15
j_gene: TRBJ2-7
CDR3nt: TGTGCCACCAGCAGAGAGAGGACAGGGCGGGACGAGCAGTACTTC
CDR3aa: CATSRERTGRDEQYF

d_gene: NA
abundance: NA
v_gene: TRBV7-2
j_gene: TRBJ1-2
CDR3nt: TGTGCCAGCACTCAAGGGAAGGGAGCTAGCTATGGCTACACCTTC
CDR3aa: CASTQGKGASYGYTF

d_gene: NA
abundance: NA
v_gene: TRBV30
j_gene: TRBJ2-2
CDR3nt: TGTGCCTGGAGTGTACCGGCTTTGGACACCGGGGAGCTGTTTTTT
CDR3aa: CAWSVPALDTGELFF

d_gene: TRBD1
abundance: NA
v_gene: TRBV11-1
j_gene: TRBJ1-1
CDR3nt: TGTGCCAGCAGCAGACAGGGGCTGGGCACTGAAGCTTTCTTT
CDR3aa: CASSRQGLGTEAFF

d_gene: NA
abundance: NA
v_gene: TRBV7-9
j_gene: TRBJ1-3
CDR3nt: TGTGCCAGCAGCTTCCTCGGGGGGCTAACTGGAAACACCATATATTTT
CDR3aa: CASSFLGGLTGNTIYF

d_gene: NA
abundance: NA
v_gene: TRBV21-1
j_gene: TRBJ2-5
CDR3nt: TGTGCCAGCAGCAACCGGGACAGATTAAAAGAGACCCAGTACTTC
CDR3aa: CASSNRDRLKETQYF

d_gene: TRBD1
abundance: NA
v_gene: TRBV7-2
j_gene: TRBJ1-2
CDR3nt: TGTGCCAGCAGCTTAGCGGGACAGGACTATGGCTACACCTTC
CDR3aa: CASSLAGQDYGYTF

d_gene: NA
abundance: NA
v_gene: TRBV7-2
j_gene: TRBJ2-5
CDR3nt: TGTGCCAGCAGCTTAGTTAACAGGGCGACAGAGACCCAGTACTTC
CDR3aa: CASSLVNRATETQYF

d_gene: NA
abundance: NA
v_gene: TRBV7-6
j_gene: TRBJ1-2
CDR3nt: TGTGCCAGCAGCTTAGTACCCGCCAGGTTTAGCTATGGCTACACCTTC
CDR3aa: CASSLVPARFSYGYTF

d_gene: NA
abundance: NA
v_gene: TRBV27
j_gene: TRBJ1-6
CDR3nt: TGTGCCAGCAGTTTCCGGGGGTCCAATTCACCCCTCCACTTT
CDR3aa: CASSFRGSNSPLHF

d_gene: TRBD1
abundance: NA
v_gene: TRBV6-6
j_gene: TRBJ1-2
CDR3nt: TGTGCCAGCTCCAGGACAGGGAACTATGGCTACACCTTC
CDR3aa: CASSRTGNYGYTF

d_gene: NA
abundance: once
v_gene: TRBV9
j_gene: TRBJ2-7
CDR3nt: TGTGCCAGCAGTGGGATGGGGGGCCGCGAGCAGTACTTC
CDR3aa: CASSGMGGREQYF

d_gene: NA
abundance: NA
v_gene: TRBV4-3
j_gene: TRBJ2-7
CDR3nt: TGCGCCAGCAGCCTGGGCCGCTCCTACGAGCAGTACTTC
CDR3aa: CASSLGRSYEQYF

d_gene: NA
abundance: NA
v_gene: TRBV5-5
j_gene: TRBJ1-2
CDR3nt: TGTGCCAGCAGCTTAGATACTAACTATGGCTACACCTTC
CDR3aa: CASSLDTNYGYTF